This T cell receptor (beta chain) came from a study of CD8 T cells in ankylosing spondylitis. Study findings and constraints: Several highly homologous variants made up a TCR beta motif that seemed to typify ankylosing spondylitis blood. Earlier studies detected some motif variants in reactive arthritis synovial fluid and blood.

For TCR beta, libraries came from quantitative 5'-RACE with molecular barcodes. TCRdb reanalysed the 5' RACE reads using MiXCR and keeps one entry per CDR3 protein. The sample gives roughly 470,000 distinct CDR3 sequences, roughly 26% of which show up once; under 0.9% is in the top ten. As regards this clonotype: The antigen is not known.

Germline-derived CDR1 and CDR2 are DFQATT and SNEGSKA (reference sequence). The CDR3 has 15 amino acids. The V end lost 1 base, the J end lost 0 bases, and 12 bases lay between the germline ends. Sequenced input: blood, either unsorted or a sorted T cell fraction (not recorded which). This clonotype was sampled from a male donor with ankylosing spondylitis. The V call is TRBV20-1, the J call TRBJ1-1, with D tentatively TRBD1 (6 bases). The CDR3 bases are TGCAGTGCTAGAGCTCCGGGACAACTGAACACTGAAGCTTTCTTT. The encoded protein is CSARAPGQLNTEAFF.